Each of the 24 T cell receptor beta chains below was sequenced from the same sample in a study of spatial heterogeneity in lung cancer. Specified time point: sample taken at primary tumor resection. Whole RNA, isolated from tumor, nontumor lung or frozen PBMC, was sequenced without prior sorting. MiXCR, applied by TCRdb to the 5' RACE reads, yields one record per CDR3 protein. The sample comprises 50,000 to 65,000 distinct CDR3 sequences, about 8% of which are singletons, and about 16% rests with the top ten. This specimen was PBMCs, taken at surgery. These receptors originate from a female donor with early-stage non-small cell lung cancer.

The chain combines TRBV6-1 with TRBJ1-1; possible D gene TRBD1, 5 bases. There are 14 residues in the CDR3. The V gene's germline CDR1 is MNHNS and CDR2 SASEGT. V lost 5 bases and J lost 2, with 12 bases in between. Here the CDR3 DNA reads TGTGCCAGCAGTTTCGCGACAGCCAACACTGAAGCTTTCTTT. It yields the protein CASSFATANTEAFF.

The chain carries TRBV6-2 or TRBV6-3 and TRBJ2-7; D perhaps matches TRBD1 (5 bases). V dropped 2 bases and J dropped 6 bases, with 11 bases sitting between them. Germline lookup yields CDR1 MNHEY and CDR2 SVGEGT. The CDR3 consists of 13 residues. The CDR3 sequence is CASSYGRVGEQYV. The CDR3 nucleotides read TGTGCCAGCAGTTACGGCAGGGTCGGCGAGCAGTACGTC.

This clonotype was observed many times. The rearrangement uses TRBV5-1 and TRBJ1-1, with a possible D match to TRBD1 (5 bases). CDR1 and CDR2 (germline): SGHRS, YFSETQ. Trimming took 4 bases from V and 0 from J, leaving 13 bases between them. This CDR3 contains 15 residues. The CDR3 nucleotides are TGCGCCAGCAGCCTGAGGGGTATTATGAACACTGAAGCTTTCTTT. Translated, it gives CASSLRGIMNTEAFF.

The chain joins TRBV12-1 to TRBJ2-7; the table assigns TRBD1, which was not confirmed against the DNA. TRBV12-1 is a pseudogene. The CDR3 is made up of 17 amino acids. The CDR3 region has the DNA TGTGCCAGCAGCTTTGCGTTATGTCCTATTCCATTATACGAGCAGTACGTC. Its protein product is CASSFALCPIPLYEQYV.

This clonotype was observed at least ten times. The chain couples TRBV12-3 or TRBV12-4 to TRBJ1-1; 7 bases are a match to TRBD1. Germline trimming cut 5 bases from V and 1 base from J; bases unmatched to any gene: 10. The CDR3 has 16 amino acids. CDR3 sequence (DNA): TGTGCCAGCAGTCCTACGAGGGGGCATGGGAACACTGAAGCTTTCTTT. Its translation is CASSPTRGHGNTEAFF.

At least ten counts were recorded for this clonotype. Here the CDR3 DNA reads TGTGCCAGCAGTTTGAGGCAACCCAACAATCAGCCCCAGCATTTT. Its protein product is CASSLRQPNNQPQHF. The rearrangement uses TRBV28 and TRBJ1-5; D is unclear. With 3 bases removed from V and 3 bases from J, the gap between germline ends came to 12 bases. Germline V gives CDR1 MDHEN, CDR2 SYDVKM. CDR3 length equals 15 residues.

This clonotype was detected only a few times. This chain joins TRBV6-2 or TRBV6-3 and TRBJ1-1; tentative D call: TRBD1 (6 bases). This CDR3 has 17 residues. The germline CDR1 and CDR2 sequences are MNHEY and SVGEGT. V lost 0 bases to trimming and J lost 0 bases, with 14 bases between them. For the CDR3, the DNA is TGTGCCAGCAGTTACTCCGGGGGCCGAACCCTGAACACTGAAGCTTTCTTT. It encodes CASSYSGGRTLNTEAFF.

The sample holds a few counts of this clonotype. The chain couples TRBV6-5 to TRBJ1-1; D not certain. The V end was cut by 7 bases, the J end by 1 base, with 10 bases between. Germline V gene sequence: CDR1 MNHEY, CDR2 SVGAGI. The CDR3 runs to 13 residues. CDR3 in DNA: TGTGCCAGCAAGGACGGAGGGAACACTGAAGCTTTCTTT. This encodes CASKDGGNTEAFF.

This clonotype was found a few times. The chain couples TRBV10-3 to TRBJ2-5, with D tentatively TRBD2 (6 bases). V dropped 6 bases and J dropped 5 bases, with 7 bases sitting between them. Germline CDR1 reads ENHRY; CDR2 reads SYGVKD. The CDR3 is 11 amino acids. The CDR3 DNA sequence: TGTGCCATCAGAGGAGGGGAGACCCAGTACTTC. It translates to CAIRGGETQYF.

This clonotype was seen a few times. The chain is built from TRBV7-9 and TRBJ2-7; D gene uncertain. This CDR3 has 14 residues. V dropped 0 bases and J dropped 3 bases, with 9 bases sitting between them. CDR1 and CDR2 (germline): SEHNR, FQNEAQ (reference sequence). CDR3 region: CASSLALQSYEQYF. The DNA of the CDR3 is TGTGCCAGCAGCTTAGCTCTTCAGAGCTACGAGCAGTACTTC.

This clonotype was counted at least ten times. The chain carries TRBV6-5 and TRBJ1-5; D is uncertain. The V gene's germline CDR1 is MNHEY and CDR2 SVGAGI. Trimming took off 6 bases at V and 1 base at J, with 13 bases between the two ends. There are 15 residues in the CDR3. CDR3 amino acids: CASSLQGLSNQPQHF. The CDR3 DNA is TGTGCCAGCAGCCTGCAAGGATTGAGCAATCAGCCCCAGCATTTT.

This clonotype rates as medium-sized (0.01 to 0.1%). The chain links TRBV28 to TRBJ1-1, with D possibly matching TRBD1 (5 bases). V was clipped by 2 bases and J by 1 base, with 8 bases between them. There are 14 residues in the CDR3. Germline CDR1 reads MDHEN; CDR2 reads SYDVKM. CDR3 nucleotide sequence: TGTGCCAGCAGTTTAGGCGACAGGAACACTGAAGCTTTCTTT. It yields the protein CASSLGDRNTEAFF.

This chain joins TRBV29-1 and TRBJ1-5; 9 nucleotides agree with TRBD1. This CDR3 comprises 14 residues. The ends lost 6 bases at V and 3 bases at J; junction bases unmatched: 6. CDR1 SQVTM and CDR2 ANQGSEA come from the germline V gene. The CDR3 reads CSVQGQGINQPQHF. DNA of the CDR3: TGCAGCGTGCAGGGACAGGGTATCAATCAGCCCCAGCATTTT.

This clonotype was counted many times. The chain links TRBV11-1 to TRBJ2-4, with D unclear. CDR3 size: 15 residues. Germline CDR1 and CDR2: SGHAT and FQDESV (reference sequence). V was clipped by 3 bases and J by 7 bases, with 16 bases between them. In DNA form, the CDR3 reads TGTGCCAGCAGCTTGCAGTCCGGACCCCCCAACATTCAGTACTTC. This translates into CASSLQSGPPNIQYF.

This clonotype came up many times. The V call is TRBV7-6, the J call TRBJ2-3; D is undetermined. The CDR3 extends over 14 amino acids. The V end was cut by 2 bases, the J end by 4 bases, with 10 bases between. From germline, CDR1 is SGHVS and CDR2 FNYEAQ. CDR3 sequence: CASSLQGMSDTQYF. The CDR3 DNA follows: TGTGCCAGCAGCTTACAAGGGATGTCAGATACGCAGTATTTT.

The rearrangement uses TRBV18 and TRBJ1-5; no clear D. The ends were cut back, 2 bases at V and 0 bases at J, with 14 bases in the middle. Germline V CDR1 and CDR2: KGHSH, LQKENI. This CDR3 has 17 amino acids. The CDR3: CASSPNGGLYSNQPQHF. In DNA, the CDR3 is TGTGCCAGCTCACCAAACGGAGGTCTATATAGCAATCAGCCCCAGCATTTT.

V and J are TRBV2 and TRBJ2-7; 7 bases map to TRBD2. The CDR3 is made up of 14 amino acids. CDR1 is SNHLY and CDR2 is FYNNEI in the germline V gene. The V and J ends lost 1 base and 7 bases, in that order; junction bases with no gene match: 7. The CDR3 spells CASSEGARTSEQYF. CDR3 nucleotide sequence: TGTGCCAGCAGTGAAGGCGCCCGGACTAGTGAGCAGTACTTC.

The V and J genes are TRBV30 and TRBJ1-1; D unclear. The CDR3 extends over 13 amino acids. Looked up from germline, CDR1 is GTSNPN and CDR2 is SVGIG (reference sequence). The V and J ends lost 0 bases and 1 base respectively, with 6 bases between them. The CDR3 sequence: CAWSVLQNTEAFF. The CDR3 DNA reads TGTGCCTGGAGTGTCTTACAGAACACTGAAGCTTTCTTT.

This clonotype has a handful of counts. J is TRBJ2-1 and V is TRBV20-1, with TRBD2 as a possible D gene (5 bases). This CDR3 contains 14 residues. Trimming removed 7 bases from V and 8 bases from J, with 21 bases in between. Germline V gene sequence: CDR1 DFQATT, CDR2 SNEGSKA (reference sequence). The CDR3 DNA reads as TGCAGTGAGGCCGGAGGCGGTGGGTGGGATGAGCAGTTCTTC. It yields the protein CSEAGGGGWDEQFF.

There are a few counts of this clonotype. The V and J genes are TRBV7-2 and TRBJ2-3; TRBD1 is a possible D gene (5 bases). The CDR3 is made up of 15 amino acids. Per germline, CDR1 SGHTA and CDR2 FQGNSA. V lost 1 base and J lost 5, with 13 bases in between. The CDR3 region is CASSLEAGIIDTQYF. For the CDR3, the DNA is TGTGCCAGCAGCTTAGAGGCAGGGATAATAGATACGCAGTATTTT. Drawing the rest from reference TRBV7-2 and TRBJ2-3, the complete variable domain is GAGVSQSPSNKVTEKGKDVELRCDPISGHTALYWYRQSLGQGLEFLIYFQGNSAPDKSGLPSDRFSAERTGGSVSTLTIQRTQQEDSAVYLCASSLEAGIIDTQYFGPGTRLTVL.

This clonotype has ten or more counts. The chain joins TRBV10-3 to TRBJ2-5; no clear D. The CDR3 covers 11 residues. V lost 8 bases and J 5 bases, leaving 9 bases between the germline ends. CDR1 ENHRY and CDR2 SYGVKD come from the germline V gene. CDR3 loop: CAIAGKETQYF. Here the CDR3 DNA reads TGTGCCATCGCCGGAAAGGAGACCCAGTACTTC.

In its sample, this clonotype is medium-sized (0.01 to 0.1%). The CDR3 coding sequence is TGTGCCAGCAGTTCCCCGGGCAGCCCCACAGATACGCAGTATTTT. Translation gives CASSSPGSPTDTQYF. The chain combines TRBV28 with TRBJ2-3; D is ambiguous. The CDR3 sequence is 15 residues long. With 4 bases removed from V and 2 bases from J, the gap between germline ends came to 13 bases. Germline CDR1 is MDHEN and CDR2 is SYDVKM. The complete variable domain, with remaining parts taken from reference TRBV28 and TRBJ2-3, reads DVKVTQSSRYLVKRTGEKVFLECVQDMDHENMFWYRQDPGLGLRLIYFSYDVKMKEKGDIPEGYSVSREKKERFSLILESASTNQTSMYLCASSSPGSPTDTQYFGPGTRLTVL.

In its sample, this clonotype was seen many times. The chain carries TRBV29-1 and TRBJ1-1; D not certain. This CDR3 has 10 amino acids. Germline CDR1 reads SQVTM; CDR2 reads ANQGSEA. The V gene lost 7 bases and the J gene lost 7 bases, with 10 bases spanning the gap. The chain's CDR3 is CSAGYREAFF. The DNA of the CDR3 is TGCAGCGCGGGATATCGTGAAGCTTTCTTT.

Comments on this clonotype: A much larger clone differs from this one at a single base, so this may be a read error. The chain is built from TRBV5-1 and TRBJ1-1; a possible D gene is TRBD1 (6 bases). CDR1 is SGHRS and CDR2 is YFSETQ in the germline V gene. The CDR3 runs to 15 residues. DNA of the CDR3: TGCGCCAGCAGCTTGTTAACAGGGTTGAACACTGCAGCTTTCTTT. The encoded protein is CASSLLTGLNTAAFF.